The clone carrying this T cell receptor beta chain was counted a single time. Its antigen is currently unknown. One end of the junction is discordant with germline, which a read error may explain. This entry belongs to a study of tumor and adjacent non-tumor tissue in lung cancer. Study-wide background: The cohort had 12 adenocarcinoma, a couple of squamous cell and 1 small cell patients. Samples averaged around 4 million productive TCRbeta reads each. Study results and caveats: Tumor TCR diversity, when higher, was linked to shorter survival. In normal lung, the top 100 clones were significantly more dominant than in tumor.

CDR3 size: 14 residues. The template was RNA from unsorted bulk tissue. A modified ARM-PCR protocol with three rounds of nested PCR amplified TCRbeta. TCRdb re-analysed the multiplex PCR reads in MiXCR, keeping a single row per CDR3 protein. The data show some 200,000 distinct CDR3 sequences, 70% to 75% seen once. Sequencing was performed on lung tumor tissue. The rearrangement uses TRBV12-3 or TRBV12-4 and TRBJ1-6, with 7 bases aligning to TRBD1. The TCR originated in a man in his 60s with non-small cell lung cancer. CDR3 loop: CASRYQGGDSALHF. The CDR3 DNA is TGTGCCAGCAGGTATCAGGGGGGGGATTCAGCCCTTCACTTT.